Listed here is a single T cell receptor beta chain. In the original processing: Estimated nucleated cell counts came from reference gene primer amplification. The table came from immunoSEQ multiplex PCR; TCRdb's copy has only in-frame clones and leaves some out. V, J and clone size reflect that table, while D and trimming were determined from the DNA. The sample records approximately 72,000 clones, around 83% being singletons. CDR3 length: 14 amino acids. The J segment lost 2 bases and the V segment lost 7 bases, leaving 6 bases of the junction unmatched. Germline V gives CDR1 LNHDA, CDR2 SQIVND (reference sequence). This sample was included in a study of blood T cell repertoires in COVID-19. As for the study in general: Spain, Italy and the United States supplied samples that represented acute and convalescent COVID-19. T cells, B-cell-depleted T cells, or PBMCs provided the cDNA or gDNA that served as material.

The specimen was peripheral blood. The rearrangement uses TRBV19 and TRBJ2-7; 9 bases fit TRBD2. The receptor's source is a woman of 80 years or more with active or convalescent COVID-19. The CDR3 DNA reads as TGTGCCAGTAAGCCTATAGCGGGGGCCTACGAGCAGTACTTC. Translated: CASKPIAGAYEQYF.